The text below deals with one T cell receptor beta chain. What it recognizes is unknown. The data originate from a study of cytomegalovirus exposure and HLA in healthy donors. On the study more broadly: Early on, a data release was issued that held about 85 million unique TCRs from HLA-typed donors.

PCR primers comprised 60 Vbeta and 13 Jbeta primers. Measured with immunoSEQ multiplex PCR; TCRdb has only the in-frame clones, and not every one. This sample carries approximately 190,000 clones, more than 75% of them seen once, and the ten largest clones take around 3.6%. The CDR3 extends over 14 amino acids. From germline, CDR1 is MNHEY and CDR2 SMNVEV (reference sequence). With 7 bases clipped from V and 4 bases from J, the junction kept 5 bases outside the gene matches. Notes on the study in general: Associated with HLA alleles at 0.05 false discovery rate in a later analysis were 16,951 TCR beta sequences.

This sequence originates from a man aged 35 to 55 in good health and CMV-seropositive. Sequencing was performed on PBMCs. The chain employs TRBV27 and TRBJ2-2, with 8 bases lining up with TRBD2. The CDR3 bases are TGTGCCAGCATAGGGAGCGGGGGCACCGGGGAGCTGTTTTTT. This encodes CASIGSGGTGELFF.